This T cell receptor (beta chain) was documented in a study of shared clonotypes between healthy human individuals. Whole-study findings and limits: The genetic and exposure-history diversity represented was limited by few donors.

Of note for this clone: Its cognate antigen is unknown. Other nucleotide sequences from this sample produce the same CDR3.

Germline-derived CDR1 and CDR2 are MDHEN and SYDVKM. Trimming took 5 bases from V and 4 from J, leaving 9 bases between them. CDR3 length: 12 amino acids. Terminally differentiated effector memory CD45RA+ cells were left out of the naive CD8 fraction, which was CD45RO-negative and positively selected for CCR7. Sequencing used immunoSEQ multiplex PCR; TCRdb keeps in-frame clones, though not all of them. The sample lists around 2.1 million clones, just over 90% occurring once. The sample was naive CD8+ T cells from PBMCs. The rearrangement uses TRBV28 and TRBJ2-7, with D hard to call. This clonotype was sampled from a young man in good health. Some clones in this sample may be carry-over from other donors' samples. CDR3 sequence reads: CASSPLPYEQYF. CDR3 nucleotide sequence: TGTGCCAGCAGTCCCCTCCCTTACGAGCAGTACTTC.